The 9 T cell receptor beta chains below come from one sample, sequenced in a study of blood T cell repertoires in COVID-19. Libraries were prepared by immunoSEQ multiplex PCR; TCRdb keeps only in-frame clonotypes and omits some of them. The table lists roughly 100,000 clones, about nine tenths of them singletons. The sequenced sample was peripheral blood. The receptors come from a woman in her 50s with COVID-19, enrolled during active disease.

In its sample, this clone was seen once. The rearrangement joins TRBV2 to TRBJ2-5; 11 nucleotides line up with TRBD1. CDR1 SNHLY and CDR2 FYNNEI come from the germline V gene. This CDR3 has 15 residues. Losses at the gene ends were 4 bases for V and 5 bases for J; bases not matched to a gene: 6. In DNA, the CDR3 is TGTGCCAGCAGTGTAAGGACAGGGGGCAGGGAGACCCAGTACTTC. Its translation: CASSVRTGGRETQYF.

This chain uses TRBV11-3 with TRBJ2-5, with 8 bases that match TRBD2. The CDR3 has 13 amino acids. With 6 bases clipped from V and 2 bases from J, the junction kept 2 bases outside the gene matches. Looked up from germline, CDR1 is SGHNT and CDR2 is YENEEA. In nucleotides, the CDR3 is TGTGCCAGCAGAGTAGCGGGGCAAGAGACCCAGTACTTC. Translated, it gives CASRVAGQETQYF.

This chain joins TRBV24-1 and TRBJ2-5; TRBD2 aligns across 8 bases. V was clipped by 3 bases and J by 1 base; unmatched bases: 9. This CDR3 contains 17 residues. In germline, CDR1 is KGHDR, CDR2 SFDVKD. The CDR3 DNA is TGTGCCACCAGTGATCTACCAATAGCGGGGCTCCAAGAGACCCAGTACTTC. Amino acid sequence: CATSDLPIAGLQETQYF.

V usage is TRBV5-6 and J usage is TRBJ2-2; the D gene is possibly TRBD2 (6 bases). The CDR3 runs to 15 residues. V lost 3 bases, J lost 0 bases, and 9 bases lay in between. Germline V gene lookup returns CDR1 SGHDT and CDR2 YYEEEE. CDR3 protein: CASSSGVSNTGELFF. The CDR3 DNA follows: TGTGCCAGCAGCTCGGGAGTTTCGAACACCGGGGAGCTGTTTTTT.

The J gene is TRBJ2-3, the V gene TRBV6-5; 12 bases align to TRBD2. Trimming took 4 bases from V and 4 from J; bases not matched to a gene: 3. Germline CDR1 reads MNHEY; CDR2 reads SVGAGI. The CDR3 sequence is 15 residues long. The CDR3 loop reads CASSSPSGGADTQYF. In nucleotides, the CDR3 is TGTGCCAGCAGTTCACCTAGCGGGGGGGCAGATACGCAGTATTTT.

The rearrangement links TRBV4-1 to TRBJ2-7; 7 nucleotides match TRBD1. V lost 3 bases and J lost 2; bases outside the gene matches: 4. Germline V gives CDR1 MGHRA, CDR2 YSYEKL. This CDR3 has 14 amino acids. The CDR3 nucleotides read TGCGCCAGCAGCCACCCAGGGACAGCCTACGAGCAGTACTTC. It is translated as CASSHPGTAYEQYF.

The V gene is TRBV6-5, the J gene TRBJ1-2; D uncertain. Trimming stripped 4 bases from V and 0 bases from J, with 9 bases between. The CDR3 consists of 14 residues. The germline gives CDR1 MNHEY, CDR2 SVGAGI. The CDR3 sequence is CASSSPRANYGYTF. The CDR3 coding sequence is TGTGCCAGCAGTTCCCCGAGAGCTAACTATGGCTACACCTTC.

This CDR3 is CASSLGAGGNLYF. The CDR3 DNA follows: TGTGCCAGCAGCTTAGGCGCAGGGGGAAATTTGTACTTC. V usage is TRBV11-2 and J usage is TRBJ2-7, with 7 bases fitting TRBD1. The V gene's germline CDR1 is SGHAT and CDR2 FQNNGV. The CDR3 sequence is 13 residues long. Trimming at V came to 1 base and at J to 12 bases, leaving 9 bases not matched to a gene. The full variable domain, with the rest looked up from reference TRBV11-2 and TRBJ2-7, is EAGVAQSPRYKIIEKRQSVAFWCNPISGHATLYWYQQILGQGPKLLIQFQNNGVVDDSQLPKDRFSAERLKGVDSTLKIQPAKLEDSAVYLCASSLGAGGNLYFGPGTRLTVT.

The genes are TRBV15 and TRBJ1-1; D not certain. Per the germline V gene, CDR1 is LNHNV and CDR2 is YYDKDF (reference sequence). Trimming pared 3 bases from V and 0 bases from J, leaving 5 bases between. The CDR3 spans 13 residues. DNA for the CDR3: TGTGCCACCAGCAGGGAGATGAACACTGAAGCTTTCTTT. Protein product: CATSREMNTEAFF.